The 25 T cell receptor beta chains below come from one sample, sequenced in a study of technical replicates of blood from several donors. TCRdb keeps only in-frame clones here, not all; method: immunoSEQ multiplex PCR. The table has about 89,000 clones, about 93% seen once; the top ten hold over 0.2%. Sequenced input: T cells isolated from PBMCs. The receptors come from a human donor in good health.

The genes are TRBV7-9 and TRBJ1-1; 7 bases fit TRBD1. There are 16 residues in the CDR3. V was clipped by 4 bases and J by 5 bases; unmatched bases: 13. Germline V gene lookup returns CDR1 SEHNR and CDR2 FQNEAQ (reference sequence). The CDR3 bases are TGTGCCAGCAGCTCTGGTCCGGGACAGACTTATACTGAAGCTTTCTTT. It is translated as CASSSGPGQTYTEAFF.

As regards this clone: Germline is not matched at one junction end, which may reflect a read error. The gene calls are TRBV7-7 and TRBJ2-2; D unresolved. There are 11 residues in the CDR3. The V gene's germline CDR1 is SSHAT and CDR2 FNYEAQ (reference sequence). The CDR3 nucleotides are TGTGCTAGCACCGACACCGGGGAGCTGTTTTTT. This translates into CASTDTGELFF.

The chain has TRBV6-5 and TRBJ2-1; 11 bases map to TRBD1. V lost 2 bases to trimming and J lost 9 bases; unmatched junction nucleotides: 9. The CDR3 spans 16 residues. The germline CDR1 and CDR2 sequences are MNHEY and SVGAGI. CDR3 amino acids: CASSYAAGTGGAEQFF. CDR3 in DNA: TGTGCCAGCAGTTACGCCGCCGGGACAGGGGGGGCTGAGCAGTTCTTC.

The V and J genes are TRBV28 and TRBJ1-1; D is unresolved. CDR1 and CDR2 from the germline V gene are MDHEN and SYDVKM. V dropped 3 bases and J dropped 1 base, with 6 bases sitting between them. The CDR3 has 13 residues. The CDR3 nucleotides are TGTGCCAGCAGTTTTTCAGAGAACACTGAAGCTTTCTTT. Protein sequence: CASSFSENTEAFF.

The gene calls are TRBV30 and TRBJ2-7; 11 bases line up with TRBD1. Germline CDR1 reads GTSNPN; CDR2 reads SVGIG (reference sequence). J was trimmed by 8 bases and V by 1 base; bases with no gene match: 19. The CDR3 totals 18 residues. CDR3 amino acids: CAWSGYTPGTGGALKQYF. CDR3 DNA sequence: TGTGCCTGGAGTGGATACACTCCAGGGACAGGGGGGGCGTTAAAGCAGTACTTC.

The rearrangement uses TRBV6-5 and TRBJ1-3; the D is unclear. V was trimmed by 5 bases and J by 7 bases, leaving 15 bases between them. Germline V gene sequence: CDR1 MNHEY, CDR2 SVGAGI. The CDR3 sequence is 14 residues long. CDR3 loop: CASSPGPAGNTIYF. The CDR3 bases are TGTGCCAGCAGTCCCGGGCCGGCGGGGAACACCATATATTTT.

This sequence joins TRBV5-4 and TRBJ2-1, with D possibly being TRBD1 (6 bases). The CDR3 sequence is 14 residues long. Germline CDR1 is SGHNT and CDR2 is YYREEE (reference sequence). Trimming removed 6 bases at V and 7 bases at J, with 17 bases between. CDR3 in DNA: TGTGCCAGCAACGATCCGAGGACAGCAAATGAGCAGTTCTTC. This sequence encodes CASNDPRTANEQFF.

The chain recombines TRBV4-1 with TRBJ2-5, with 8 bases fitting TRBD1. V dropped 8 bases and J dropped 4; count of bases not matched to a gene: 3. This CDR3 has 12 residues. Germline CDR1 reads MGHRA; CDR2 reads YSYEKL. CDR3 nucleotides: TGCGCCAGCCGGGGACAGGTAGAGACCCAGTACTTC. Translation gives CASRGQVETQYF.

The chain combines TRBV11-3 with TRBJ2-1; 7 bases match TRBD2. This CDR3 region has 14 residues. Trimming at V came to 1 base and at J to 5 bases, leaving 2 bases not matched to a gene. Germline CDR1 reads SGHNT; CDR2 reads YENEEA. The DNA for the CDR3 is TGTGCCAGCAGCTTAGCAGCGGGAAACAATGAGCAGTTCTTC. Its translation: CASSLAAGNNEQFF.

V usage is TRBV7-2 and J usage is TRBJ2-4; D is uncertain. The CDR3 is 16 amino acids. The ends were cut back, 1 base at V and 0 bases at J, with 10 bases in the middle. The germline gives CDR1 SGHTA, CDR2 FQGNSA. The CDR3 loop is CASSLDQLGAKNIQYF. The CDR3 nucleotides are TGTGCCAGCAGCTTAGATCAACTCGGAGCCAAAAACATTCAGTACTTC.

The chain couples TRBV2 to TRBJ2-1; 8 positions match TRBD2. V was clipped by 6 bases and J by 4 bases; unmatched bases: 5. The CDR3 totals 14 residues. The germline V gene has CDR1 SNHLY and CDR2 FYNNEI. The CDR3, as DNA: TGTGCCAGCAGCGACGGGGGGGGATACAATGAGCAGTTCTTC. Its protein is CASSDGGGYNEQFF.

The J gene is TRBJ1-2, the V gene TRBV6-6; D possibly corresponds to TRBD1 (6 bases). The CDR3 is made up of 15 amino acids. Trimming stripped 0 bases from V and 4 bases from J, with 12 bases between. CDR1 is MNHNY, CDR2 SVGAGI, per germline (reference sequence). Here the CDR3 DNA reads TGTGCCAGCAGTTACTCGGCAGGGGTCGGCTATGGCTACACCTTC. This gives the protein CASSYSAGVGYGYTF.

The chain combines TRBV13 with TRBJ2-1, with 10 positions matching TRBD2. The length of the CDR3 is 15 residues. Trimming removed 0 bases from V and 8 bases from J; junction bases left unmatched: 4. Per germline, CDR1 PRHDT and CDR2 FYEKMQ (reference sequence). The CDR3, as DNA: TGTGCCAGCAGCTTAGGCCTAGCGGGAGTGGATGAGCAGTTCTTC. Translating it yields CASSLGLAGVDEQFF.

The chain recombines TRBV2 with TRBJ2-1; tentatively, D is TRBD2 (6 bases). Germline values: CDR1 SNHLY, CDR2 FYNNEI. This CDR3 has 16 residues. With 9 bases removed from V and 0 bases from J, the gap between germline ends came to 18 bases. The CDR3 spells CASKEFGGPSYNEQFF. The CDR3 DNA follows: TGTGCCAGTAAAGAGTTCGGGGGACCCTCCTACAATGAGCAGTTCTTC.

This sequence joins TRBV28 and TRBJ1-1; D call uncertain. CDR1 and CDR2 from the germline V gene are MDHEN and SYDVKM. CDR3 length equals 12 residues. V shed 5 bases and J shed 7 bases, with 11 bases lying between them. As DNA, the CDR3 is TGTGCCAGCAGTCCCCGCTCCTATGAAGCTTTCTTT. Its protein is CASSPRSYEAFF.

As DNA, the CDR3 is TGTGCCAGTAGTATGCTAGCGGGGGGACAAGAGACCCAGTACTTC. The encoded protein is CASSMLAGGQETQYF. The chain joins TRBV19 to TRBJ2-5; 11 nucleotides align to TRBD2. The CDR3 extends over 15 amino acids. Per germline, CDR1 LNHDA and CDR2 SQIVND (reference sequence). The trim removed 3 bases at V and 2 bases at J, leaving 2 bases unmatched.

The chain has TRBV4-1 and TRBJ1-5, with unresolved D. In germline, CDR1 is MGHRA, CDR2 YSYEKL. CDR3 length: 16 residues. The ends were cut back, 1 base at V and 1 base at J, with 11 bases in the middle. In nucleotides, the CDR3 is TGCGCCAGCAGCCAAGGGCCCGTGGTAAGCAATCAGCCCCAGCATTTT. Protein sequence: CASSQGPVVSNQPQHF.

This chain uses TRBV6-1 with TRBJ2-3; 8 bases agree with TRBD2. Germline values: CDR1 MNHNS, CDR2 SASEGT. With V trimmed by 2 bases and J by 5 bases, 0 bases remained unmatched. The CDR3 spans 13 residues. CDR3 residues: CASSELAGDTQYF. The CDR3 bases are TGTGCCAGCAGTGAACTAGCGGGAGATACGCAGTATTTT.

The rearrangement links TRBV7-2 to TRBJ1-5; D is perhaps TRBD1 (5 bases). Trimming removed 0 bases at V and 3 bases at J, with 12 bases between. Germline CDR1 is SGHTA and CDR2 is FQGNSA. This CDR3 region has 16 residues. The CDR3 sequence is CASSLANIRVNQPQHF. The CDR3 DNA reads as TGTGCCAGCAGCTTAGCGAATATCAGGGTCAATCAGCCCCAGCATTTT.

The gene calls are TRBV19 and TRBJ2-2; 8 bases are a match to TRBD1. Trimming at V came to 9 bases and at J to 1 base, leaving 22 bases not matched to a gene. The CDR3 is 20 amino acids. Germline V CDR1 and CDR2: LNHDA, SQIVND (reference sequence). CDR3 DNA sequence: TGTGCCAGCATGACTTTAAAGGGCAGGGGGCTTTGGCGGAACACCGGGGAGCTGTTTTTT. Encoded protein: CASMTLKGRGLWRNTGELFF.

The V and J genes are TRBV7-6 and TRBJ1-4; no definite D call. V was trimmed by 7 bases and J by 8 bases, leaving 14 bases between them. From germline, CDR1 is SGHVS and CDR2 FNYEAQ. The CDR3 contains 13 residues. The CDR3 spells CASKGLSGEKLFF. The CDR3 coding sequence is TGTGCCAGCAAAGGACTATCGGGGGAAAAACTGTTTTTT.

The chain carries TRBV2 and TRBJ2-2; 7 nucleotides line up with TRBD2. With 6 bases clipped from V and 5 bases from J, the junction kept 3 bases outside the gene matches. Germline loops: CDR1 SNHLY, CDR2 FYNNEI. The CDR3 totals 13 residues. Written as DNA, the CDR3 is TGTGCCAGCAGGGTGGGAGGGACCGGGGAGCTGTTTTTT. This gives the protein CASRVGGTGELFF.

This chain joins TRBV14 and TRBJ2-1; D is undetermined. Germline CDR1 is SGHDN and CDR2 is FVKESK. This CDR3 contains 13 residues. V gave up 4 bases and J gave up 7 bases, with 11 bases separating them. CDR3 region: CASSLRVRNEQFF. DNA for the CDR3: TGTGCCAGCAGCCTACGGGTCCGGAATGAGCAGTTCTTC.

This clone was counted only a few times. The CDR3 bases are TGTGCCAGCAGTTACGGGAGGGAGGAAGCTTTCTTT. Translation gives CASSYGREEAFF. The chain couples TRBV6-5 to TRBJ1-1; D gene unclear. V was shortened by 2 bases and J by 8 bases, with 9 bases between the two germline ends. The CDR3 consists of 12 residues. Per the germline V gene, CDR1 is MNHEY and CDR2 is SVGAGI.

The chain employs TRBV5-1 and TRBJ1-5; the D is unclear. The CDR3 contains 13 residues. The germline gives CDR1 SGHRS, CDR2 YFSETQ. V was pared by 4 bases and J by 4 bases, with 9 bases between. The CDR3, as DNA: TGCGCCAGCAGCCAAGAGGGAAATCAGCCCCAGCATTTT. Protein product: CASSQEGNQPQHF. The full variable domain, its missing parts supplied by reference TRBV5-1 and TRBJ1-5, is KAGVTQTPRYLIKTRGQQVTLSCSPISGHRSVSWYQQTPGQGLQFLFEYFSETQRNKGNFPGRFSGRQFSNSRSEMNVSTLELGDSALYLCASSQEGNQPQHFGDGTRLSIL.